The 9 T cell receptor beta chains below all came from one sample that was sequenced in a study of blood T cells in healthy people across ages. A J-beta primer mix and a sample-barcoded 5' primer were used in a second PCR of roughly 7 to 12 cycles. MiXCR was run by TCRdb on the 5' RACE reads, yielding one entry per CDR3 protein. The profile shows under 2,000,000 distinct CDR3 sequences, 40% to 55% of them singletons. Sequenced input: blood. All receptors come from a woman in her thirties or forties in good health.

The CDR3 protein is CASSPGRLMPDTQYF. DNA of the CDR3: TGTGCCAGCTCACCTGGCAGGTTAATGCCCGATACGCAGTATTTT. V and J are TRBV18 and TRBJ2-3; no reliable D call. Germline CDR1 KGHSH, CDR2 LQKENI. The CDR3 runs to 15 residues. The germline V and J ends were trimmed by 3 bases and 6 bases, with 16 bases remaining between them.

The chain joins TRBV6-5 to TRBJ1-5; D remains ambiguous. CDR1 is MNHEY and CDR2 is SVGAGI in the germline V gene. Trimming took 5 bases from V and 7 from J, leaving 12 bases between them. The CDR3 totals 13 residues. CDR3: CASSTQAAQPQHF. CDR3 in DNA: TGTGCCAGCAGTACCCAGGCAGCCCAGCCCCAGCATTTT.

This CDR3 reads CASSPLFQFNEQFF. The DNA of the CDR3 is TGTGCCAGCAGCCCCCTATTTCAATTCAATGAGCAGTTCTTC. The chain combines TRBV7-2 with TRBJ2-1, with D uncertain. This CDR3 is 14 amino acids long. Germline CDR1 reads SGHTA; CDR2 reads FQGNSA. Trimming shortened V by 5 bases and J by 6 bases, and 14 bases separated the two germline ends.

The chain links TRBV7-9 to TRBJ2-7, with 8 bases lining up with TRBD1. Trimming cost V 5 bases and J 2 bases; bases outside gene matches: 5. The CDR3 has 14 amino acids. Per the germline V gene, CDR1 is SEHNR and CDR2 is FQNEAQ (reference sequence). CDR3 in amino acids: CASSARTGTYEQYF. The CDR3 DNA sequence: TGTGCCAGCAGCGCCCGGACAGGGACCTACGAGCAGTACTTC.

The sample holds a few counts of this clonotype. The chain links TRBV29-1 to TRBJ2-5; 11 nucleotides match TRBD1. Gene TRBJ2-7 matches the end of the DNA better, so the J call may be wrong. The CDR3 sequence is 15 residues long. In germline, CDR1 is SQVTM, CDR2 ANQGSEA. The CDR3 DNA reads TGCAGCGTTGAAGATCGGACAGGGGGCTGGTACGAGCAGTACTTC. Its translation: CSVEDRTGGWYEQYF.

V usage is TRBV12-3 or TRBV12-4 and J usage is TRBJ1-5; 7 nucleotides match TRBD1. Trimming cost V 5 bases and J 0 bases; bases outside gene matches: 7. CDR3 length: 16 residues. Here the CDR3 DNA reads TGTGCCAGCAGTCTTTCAGGGACAGCTAGCAATCAGCCCCAGCATTTT. Amino acids: CASSLSGTASNQPQHF.

The V call is TRBV5-6, the J call TRBJ1-6; 11 bases line up with TRBD1. The V gene end was trimmed by 4 bases and the J gene end by 11 bases; junction bases not matched to a gene: 8. Germline CDR1 is SGHDT and CDR2 is YYEEEE. CDR3 length equals 15 residues. The CDR3, as DNA: TGTGCCAGCAGCATTATATCGGGACAGGGGGCACCCCTCCACTTT. It encodes CASSIISGQGAPLHF.

Remarks on this clonotype: Just one base apart from a much larger clone, this may be a read error. The chain combines TRBV27 with TRBJ2-7; D is possibly TRBD2 (5 bases). The J call may be in error: the DNA end matches TRBJ2-4 better. The germline V gene encodes CDR1 MNHEY and CDR2 SMNVEV (reference sequence). The CDR3 has 13 residues. The chain's CDR3 is CASSTWGENIQYF. The CDR3 region has the DNA TGTGCCAGCAGTACTTGGGGAGAAAACATTCAGTACTTC.

This clonotype was picked up a small number of times. V is TRBV20-1 and J is TRBJ2-1; 8 bases are shared with TRBD2. V was clipped by 2 bases and J by 10 bases; unmatched bases: 7. Germline CDR1 reads DFQATT; CDR2 reads SNEGSKA (reference sequence). The CDR3 totals 13 residues. In DNA form, the CDR3 reads TGCAGTGCTAGATTAGCGGGGATCCAGGAGCAGTTCTTC. Amino acid sequence: CSARLAGIQEQFF.